This T cell receptor (beta chain) was identified during a study of vaccination and CD4 T cells after COVID-19. Study background: SARS-CoV-2 was confirmed by nasal swab PCR; disease was mild in eight to ten, severe in one. The convalescents were made up of six males and four females, two of whom were Hispanic. The study, taken as a whole, reports: Convalescent patients' clones that were vaccine-specific were spike mono-reactive in 304 of 307 cases.

The CDR3 length is 15 residues. Germline CDR1 is MNHNS and CDR2 is SASEGT. V lost 6 bases, J lost 2 bases, and 16 bases lay in between. Each CDR3 protein gets one entry after TCRdb re-called the PCR reads with MiXCR. This table holds around 21,000 distinct CDR3 sequences, roughly 63% found once. This clonotype was seen only a few times. What it binds is unknown. The starting material was CD4+ T cells from blood, obtained after SARS-CoV-2 vaccination. The receptor was isolated from a human donor who had recovered from COVID-19. This chain uses TRBV6-1 with TRBJ2-5; D is uncertain. CDR3 sequence reads: CASRQLKDPQETQYF. In nucleotides, the CDR3 is TGTGCCAGCAGACAATTAAAGGACCCACAAGAGACCCAGTACTTC.